This T cell receptor (beta chain) stems from a study of cytomegalovirus exposure and HLA in healthy donors (TCRdb year 2017). Some background on the complete study: According to a later analysis, one platform produced both the roughly 130 validation repertoires and the 666 repertoires of the first cohort. The study was designed to test whether signatures of past pathogen exposure could be identified by cataloging public T cell receptors. Besides the first cohort of 666 subjects, a separate validation cohort made up of roughly 130 different subjects was used. High-throughput TCR immunosequencing, statistical association of individual TCRs with disease status, and machine learning were combined to predict cytomegalovirus infection status. The full study reports these points: The study gave a list of under 200 TCR beta chains associated with cytomegalovirus. A later analysis found that TCRs clustered in the first cohort also tended to co-occur in the 120 validation repertoires, with 94% of cluster scores above 0. Most TCR sequences were seen in very few donors, while some public TCRs were found in many individuals. The classifier was reported to diagnose cytomegalovirus status with high specificity and sensitivity in both the original cohort and the validation cohort. Three of the identified cytomegalovirus-associated TCR beta chains were confirmed in vitro to be specific for cytomegalovirus antigens. The authors suggested that the approach could potentially be generalized to other disease states and immunological phenotypes. A later analysis had no HLA typing for the validation cohort, so co-occurrence there was scored across all 120 repertoires.

Details on this clone: Its recognized antigen is unknown. Base qualities are not recorded, but no much larger clone differs from it by a single base.

V loses 3 bases at its end and J loses 5 bases; junction bases beyond the gene matches: 22. The CDR3 numbers 19 residues from cysteine through phenylalanine. The entry retains the CDR3 DNA only, 57 bases that are in frame from base 1. The germline V gene yields MRHNA for CDR1 and SNTAGT for CDR2. The protocol used for the library was the immunoSEQ multiplex PCR assay. The authors' analysis ran thus. A statistical classification framework was developed to diagnose cytomegalovirus status using the catalog of TCR beta chain sequences. The table was pulled from immuneACCESS by TCRdb, which kept in-frame rearrangements only. Such tables lose some clones; where checked, under half of the loss comes from unresolved V genes, and the rest has no known cause. V and J calls and clone size are those listed in that table; D and trimming were worked out from the DNA. The sample profile shows over 150,000 clones; 85% of them were found once. Approximately 15% of the sample comes from the top ten.

The donors were included in the validation cohort of around 120 subjects, a group kept apart from the approximately 690-subject first cohort. This sequence originates from a man aged 18 to 30 in good health and CMV-seropositive. The sample was PBMCs. This chain is built from TRBV6-4 and TRBJ2-7; TRBD1 matches 7 bases in the middle. The CDR3 loop reads CASSELGKVKRQGADEQYF. The DNA reads TGTGCCAGCAGTGAATTGGGCAAGGTTAAACGACAGGGCGCTGACGAGCAGTACTTC.